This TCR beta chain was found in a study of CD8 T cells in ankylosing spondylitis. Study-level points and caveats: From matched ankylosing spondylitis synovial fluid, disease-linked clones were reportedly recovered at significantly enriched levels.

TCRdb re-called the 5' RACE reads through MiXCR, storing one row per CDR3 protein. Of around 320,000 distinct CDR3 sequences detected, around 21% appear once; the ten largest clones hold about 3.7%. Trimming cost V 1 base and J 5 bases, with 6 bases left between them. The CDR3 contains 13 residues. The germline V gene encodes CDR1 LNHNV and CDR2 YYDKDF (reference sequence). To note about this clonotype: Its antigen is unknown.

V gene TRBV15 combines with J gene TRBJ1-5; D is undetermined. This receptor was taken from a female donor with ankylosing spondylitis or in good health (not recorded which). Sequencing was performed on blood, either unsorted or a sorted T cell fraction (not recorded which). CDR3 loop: CATSRVGDQPQHF. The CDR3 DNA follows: TGTGCCACCAGCAGAGTCGGAGATCAGCCCCAGCATTTT.